There are many counts of the clone carrying this T cell receptor beta chain. Time point: pre-sensitization, week 0. Described treatment: therapeutic diphenylcyclopropenone sensitization with weekly scalp DPC. Unfractionated whole blood was the source from which total RNA was extracted. One entry per CDR3 protein, called by TCRdb with MiXCR from the RACE reads. The sample holds over 85,000 distinct CDR3 sequences; 9.5% to 14% are singletons and the top ten take approximately 3.1%. The CDR3 extends over 13 amino acids. Germline assignment: CDR1 MGHRA and CDR2 YSYEKL. The V end lost 4 bases, the J end lost 5 bases, and 10 bases lay between the germline ends. This entry comes from a study of human T cells and chemical hapten exposure.

The source of this sequence is a woman aged 60-75 years with alopecia areata. Some clones in this sample may be carry-over from other donors' samples. The chain employs TRBV4-1 and TRBJ2-3, with unresolved D. The material was whole blood, obtained in connection with sensitization to the hapten diphenylcyclopropenone (DPC). The CDR3: CASSPIGGDTQYF. The DNA for the CDR3 is TGCGCCAGCAGCCCAATAGGCGGAGATACGCAGTATTTT.